These T cell receptor beta chains were read from a single sample in a study of CD8 T cells in ankylosing spondylitis. Each CDR3 protein gets one entry after TCRdb re-called the 5' RACE reads with MiXCR. The repertoire holds about 390,000 distinct CDR3 sequences, with 20% to 25% as singletons. Sequences were obtained from blood, either unsorted or a sorted T cell fraction (not recorded which). Receptors were obtained from a male donor with ankylosing spondylitis. CDR3s include the opening cysteine and the closing phenylalanine or tryptophan. Fields, in order: V gene, D gene, J gene, clone size, CDR3 protein, CDR3 DNA. D genes are given only for firm matches. Part of the rows lack a size; the others show once, few, many or a class for expanded clones.

>TRBV15|TRBD2|TRBJ2-2|.
CATSTGLAGTGELFF
TGTGCCACCAGCACGGGACTAGCGGGGACCGGGGAGCTGTTTTTT
>TRBV12-5|.|TRBJ2-2|few
CASGLVRGPPNTGELFF
TGTGCTAGTGGTTTGGTACGGGGACCTCCGAACACCGGGGAGCTGTTTTTT
>TRBV11-1|TRBD2|TRBJ2-7|.
CASSLVGLAGGSTYEQYF
TGTGCCAGCAGCTTAGTGGGACTAGCGGGAGGCTCAACCTACGAGCAGTACTTC
>TRBV4-3|.|TRBJ2-7|many
CASSPPGEGAYEQYF
TGCGCCAGCAGCCCCCCCGGGGAAGGGGCCTACGAGCAGTACTTC
>TRBV7-8|.|TRBJ1-2|few
CASSLMAQPYGYTF
TGTGCCAGCAGCTTAATGGCGCAACCCTATGGCTACACCTTC
>TRBV27|TRBD2|TRBJ2-7|few
CASSSSLVRGSYEQYF
TGTGCCAGCAGTTCCTCCCTAGTGCGGGGGTCCTACGAGCAGTACTTC
>TRBV29-1|.|TRBJ2-7|many
CSVFLSSYEQYF
TGCAGCGTTTTTTTGAGCTCCTACGAGCAGTACTTC
>TRBV20-1|.|TRBJ2-7|.
CSAKRHRGQLDPYEQYF
TGCAGTGCTAAAAGGCACCGGGGGCAGCTCGATCCCTACGAGCAGTACTTC
>TRBV12-3/TRBV12-4|TRBD2|TRBJ2-3|few
CASSLGSLAGGTDTQYF
TGTGCCAGCAGCCTAGGGTCCCTAGCGGGAGGTACAGATACGCAGTATTTT
>TRBV2|TRBD1|TRBJ1-5|.
CPSTQGGGSNQPQHF
TGTCCCAGCACACAGGGGGGGGGCAGCAATCAGCCCCAGCATTTT
>TRBV28|TRBD1|TRBJ1-1|.
CASIRRGLTEAFF
TGTGCCAGCATCCGCAGGGGGCTCACTGAAGCTTTTTTT
>TRBV7-9|TRBD1|TRBJ2-7|.
CASSPGGTSYEQYF
TGTGCCAGCAGCCCAGGGGGCACCTCCTACGAGCAGTACTTC
>TRBV25-1|.|TRBJ1-2|.
CASSEYPAILGYTF
TGTGCCAGCAGTGAATACCCTGCTATCCTCGGCTACACCTTC
>TRBV6-2/TRBV6-3|TRBD2|TRBJ2-5|.
CASNPEREILRETQYF
TGTGCCAGCAACCCCGAGCGGGAGATTTTGAGAGAGACCCAGTACTTC
>TRBV19|.|TRBJ1-2|.
CASTVAGPNNYGYTF
TGTGCCAGCACAGTCGCGGGACCCAATAACTATGGCTACACCTTC
>TRBV5-6|TRBD2|TRBJ2-1|.
CASSGGLAGIYNEQFF
TGTGCCAGCAGCGGTGGGCTAGCGGGAATCTACAATGAGCAGTTCTTC
>TRBV20-1|TRBD2|TRBJ2-7|few
CSARAVPSGSGEQYF
TGCAGTGCTAGAGCTGTTCCTAGCGGGAGCGGCGAGCAGTACTTC
>TRBV12-3/TRBV12-4|.|TRBJ1-4|few
CASSLVTGREKLFF
TGTGCCAGCAGTTTAGTAACAGGGCGGGAAAAACTGTTTTTT
>TRBV29-1|TRBD1|TRBJ2-4|.
CSVGDRGQNIQYF
TGCAGCGTAGGGGACAGGGGCCAAAACATTCAGTACTTC
>TRBV20-1|.|TRBJ2-1|.
CSARAVSQGEQFF
TGCAGTGCTAGAGCGGTCAGCCAAGGGGAGCAGTTCTTC
>TRBV12-3/TRBV12-4|.|TRBJ2-7|.
CASSLSRDTYEQYF
TGTGCCAGCAGTTTATCCCGGGACACCTACGAGCAGTACTTC
>TRBV6-5|TRBD1|TRBJ1-3|.
CASSYSGTDGSGNTIYF
TGTGCCAGCAGTTACTCGGGGACAGATGGCTCTGGAAACACCATATATTTT
>TRBV9|.|TRBJ1-3|few
CASSVSRGTIYF
TGTGCCAGCAGCGTTTCGCGGGGCACCATATATTTT
>TRBV4-3|.|TRBJ2-3|once
CASSPQTGDTQYF
TGCGCCAGCAGCCCCCAGACTGGGGATACGCAGTATTTT
>TRBV7-9|.|TRBJ1-1|many
CASTLQLTEAFF
TGTGCCAGCACCCTACAGTTGACTGAAGCTTTCTTT
>TRBV20-1|TRBD2|TRBJ2-5|.
CSAGGLAGGYGTQYF
TGCAGTGCTGGGGGACTAGCGGGAGGATATGGGACCCAGTACTTC
>TRBV4-3|TRBD2|TRBJ2-1|.
CASSQDRLAGSSYNEQFF
TGCGCCAGCAGCCAAGATCGACTAGCGGGGAGCTCCTACAATGAGCAGTTCTTC
>TRBV10-3|.|TRBJ2-5|.
CAISERVAHQPETQYF
TGTGCCATCAGTGAGAGGGTGGCACATCAGCCAGAGACCCAGTACTTC
>TRBV18|.|TRBJ1-4|.
CASSPQEGRGEKLFF
TGTGCCAGCTCACCCCAGGAGGGTCGGGGTGAAAAACTGTTTTTT
>TRBV21-1|.|TRBJ1-6|once
CASSSPPTGVNSPLHF
TGTGCCAGCAGCTCACCCCCGACAGGGGTAAATTCACCCCTCCACTTT
>TRBV7-9|.|TRBJ1-5|few
CASSVESGPQHF
TGTGCCAGCAGCGTGGAATCAGGGCCCCAGCATTTT
>TRBV15|.|TRBJ1-2|.
CATSRDRSGTSPNYGYTF
TGTGCCACCAGCAGAGATCGGTCAGGGACCTCTCCGAACTATGGCTACACCTTC
>TRBV10-3|.|TRBJ2-2|many
CAISGARDTGELFF
TGTGCCATCAGTGGGGCGCGCGACACCGGGGAGCTGTTTTTT
>TRBV4-2|TRBD1|TRBJ1-4|.
CASSRSSGQGDHEKLFF
TGTGCCAGCAGCCGCTCAAGCGGGCAGGGGGACCATGAAAAACTGTTTTTT
>TRBV12-3/TRBV12-4|TRBD1|TRBJ2-3|few
CASSLLGTGRTDTQYF
TGTGCCAGCAGTTTACTCGGGACAGGTAGAACAGATACGCAGTATTTT
>TRBV7-2|.|TRBJ1-5|.
CASSLGRVDYSQHF
TGTGCCAGCAGCTTAGGCAGGGTAGATTATTCCCAGCATTTT
>TRBV2|.|TRBJ1-2|.
CASSVEWRQENGYTF
TGTGCCAGCAGTGTTGAATGGAGACAGGAAAATGGCTACACCTTC
>TRBV20-1|.|TRBJ1-2|few
CSAREWDGDYGYTF
TGCAGTGCTAGAGAATGGGACGGGGACTATGGCTACACCTTC
>TRBV15|TRBD1|TRBJ2-1|.
CATSREQGQTF
TGTGCCACCAGCAGAGAACAGGGGCAAACCTTC
>TRBV24-1|.|TRBJ2-5|.
CATSDLDGRQTQYF
TGTGCCACCAGTGATTTAGACGGGAGACAGACCCAGTACTTC
>TRBV2|TRBD2|TRBJ2-1|.
CASSDGFRSGSGRSDEQFF
TGTGCCAGCAGTGATGGGTTTAGATCGGGTAGCGGGAGAAGCGATGAGCAGTTCTTC
>TRBV5-8|TRBD2|TRBJ2-3|.
CAEGLAGSDTQYF
TGTGCCGAGGGGCTAGCGGGCTCAGATACGCAGTATTTT
>TRBV5-1|.|TRBJ2-7|few
CASSSNRGLSSYEQYF
TGCGCCAGCAGCTCAAACCGGGGCCTGAGCTCCTACGAGCAGTACTTC
>TRBV29-1|.|TRBJ1-4|few
CSVVRMDGSQEKLFF
TGCAGCGTTGTAAGGATGGACGGAAGCCAGGAAAAACTGTTTTTT
>TRBV18|.|TRBJ2-1|few
CASSRDGDASLNEQFF
TGTGCCAGCTCAAGGGACGGCGACGCTTCCCTCAATGAGCAGTTCTTC
>TRBV20-1|.|TRBJ2-7|.
CSARSQGGVSSYEQYF
TGCAGTGCTAGATCCCAGGGGGGGGTGTCTTCCTACGAGCAGTACTTC
>TRBV6-2/TRBV6-3|.|TRBJ1-2|many
CASRRGPDPVYGYTF
TGTGCCAGCAGAAGGGGACCGGACCCGGTCTATGGCTACACCTTC
>TRBV29-1|TRBD1|TRBJ1-1|few
CSVNGDPDRDHTEAFF
TGCAGCGTTAACGGAGACCCGGACAGGGATCACACTGAAGCTTTCTTT
>TRBV2|TRBD2|TRBJ2-7|.
CASSEFTSGFSYEQYF
TGTGCCAGCAGTGAATTCACTAGCGGGTTCTCCTACGAGCAGTACTTC
>TRBV29-1|TRBD1|TRBJ1-5|few
CSVGTDVGNQPQHF
TGCAGCGTCGGGACAGACGTTGGGAATCAGCCCCAGCATTTT
>TRBV15|.|TRBJ2-7|.
CATSRGAYEQYF
TGTGCCACCAGCAGAGGTGCCTACGAGCAGTACTTC
>TRBV28|.|TRBJ2-1|.
CATTHRGSSDEQFF
TGTGCCACCACCCATCGGGGGAGTAGTGATGAGCAGTTCTTC
>TRBV2|.|TRBJ1-1|.
CASSVSQMNTEAFF
TGTGCCAGCAGTGTCAGTCAGATGAACACTGAAGCTTTCTTT
>TRBV28|TRBD1|TRBJ1-4|.
CASSPTGDNEKLFF
TGTGCCAGCAGTCCGACAGGGGATAATGAAAAACTGTTTTTT
>TRBV27|TRBD2|TRBJ2-7|few
CASGREGFGQYF
TGTGCCAGCGGGCGGGAGGGTTTCGGGCAGTACTTC